The next 21 T cell receptor beta chains were all read from a single sample in a study of OX40 agonist ivuxolimab in advanced cancers. Assay: immunoSEQ multiplex PCR; the TCRdb copy retains only in-frame clones and omits some. This table has around 62,000 clones, roughly four fifths appearing once. This sample comprised CD4+ or CD8+ T cells sorted from blood, obtained in a trial of the OX40 agonist ivuxolimab. The receptors were sampled from an adult with an advanced solid tumor such as melanoma, head and neck, liver or kidney cancer.

The rearrangement uses TRBV7-3 and TRBJ2-1; no clear D gene. V gave up 5 bases and J gave up 5 bases, with 13 bases separating them. The CDR3 spans 14 residues. CDR1 and CDR2 (germline): SGHTA, FQGTGA. The CDR3 bases are TGTGCCAGCAGCAAGCAGACCGCTGACAATGAGCAGTTCTTC. Its protein product is CASSKQTADNEQFF.

The genes are TRBV28 and TRBJ2-2, with 9 positions matching TRBD1. After removal of 1 base from V and 5 bases from J, the junction contained 11 bases not matched to a gene. The germline V gene encodes CDR1 MDHEN and CDR2 SYDVKM. There are 18 residues in the CDR3. In nucleotides, the CDR3 is TGTGCCAGCAGTTTATATAACAGGGGGCGTCGGATAACCGGGGAGCTGTTTTTT. This codes for CASSLYNRGRRITGELFF.

CDR3 loop: CASSPEGATRNTIYF. CDR3 sequence (DNA): TGTGCCAGCTCACCAGAGGGGGCTACCCGAAACACCATATATTTT. The chain carries TRBV18 and TRBJ1-3; 7 bases line up with TRBD1. This CDR3 comprises 15 residues. In germline, CDR1 is KGHSH, CDR2 LQKENI. The J segment lost 5 bases and the V segment lost 2 bases, leaving 6 bases of the junction unmatched.

The V gene is TRBV18, the J gene TRBJ2-7; TRBD1 matches at 8 bases. V gave up 4 bases and J gave up 2 bases; unmatched junction bases: 10. The CDR3 is made up of 16 amino acids. Germline loops: CDR1 KGHSH, CDR2 LQKENI. The CDR3 spells CASSLWTGRSAYEQYV. CDR3 DNA: TGTGCCAGCTCACTGTGGACAGGGCGATCCGCCTACGAGCAGTACGTC.

The rearrangement links TRBV5-4 to TRBJ2-4, with TRBD1 matching over 8 bases. This CDR3 spans 19 amino acids. Germline V lookup: CDR1 SGHNT, CDR2 YYREEE (reference sequence). Trimming cost V 4 bases and J 1 base; bases outside gene matches: 16. CDR3 in amino acids: CASSSTGQARGSAKNIQYF. The CDR3 nucleotides read TGTGCCAGCAGCAGTACGGGACAGGCTCGTGGTTCCGCCAAAAACATTCAGTACTTC.

This sequence joins TRBV4-2 and TRBJ2-6; D perhaps matches TRBD2 (6 bases). This CDR3 spans 17 amino acids. Germline V gene lookup returns CDR1 LGHNA and CDR2 YNFKEQ. V was pared by 3 bases and J by 0 bases, with 12 bases between. For the CDR3, the DNA is TGTGCCAGCAGCCATGCGGGACCGATCTCTGGGGCCAACGTCCTGACTTTC. As protein: CASSHAGPISGANVLTF.

The genes are TRBV27 and TRBJ1-5; D remains ambiguous. V was pared by 5 bases and J by 3 bases, with 5 bases between. The length of the CDR3 is 12 residues. Germline CDR1 is MNHEY and CDR2 is SMNVEV (reference sequence). The DNA for the CDR3 is TGTGCCAGCAGTCCCTTCAATCAGCCCCAGCATTTT. Protein sequence: CASSPFNQPQHF.

V is TRBV10-3 and J is TRBJ2-7; a weak D match, TRBD2 (5 bases). The germline V and J ends were trimmed by 2 bases and 3 bases, with 14 bases remaining between them. Germline V lookup: CDR1 ENHRY, CDR2 SYGVKD. The CDR3 consists of 15 residues. This CDR3 reads CAISEVGLGSYEQYV. The CDR3 coding sequence is TGTGCCATCAGTGAGGTCGGGCTGGGGAGCTACGAGCAGTACGTC.

The chain uses TRBV23-1 and TRBJ2-1; D may be TRBD1 (6 bases). TRBV23-1 is identified as an open reading frame with a role that is uncertain. Trimming pared 11 bases from V and 7 bases from J, leaving 18 bases between. This CDR3 is 13 amino acids long. The CDR3 region is CAPSGQRRNEQFF. The CDR3 DNA reads as TGCGCCCCCAGCGGACAGCGTCGTAATGAGCAGTTCTTC.

The V gene is TRBV19, the J gene TRBJ2-1; D gene unclear. The CDR3 covers 11 residues. Germline V lookup: CDR1 LNHDA, CDR2 SQIVND (reference sequence). Trimming took 7 bases from V and 4 from J, leaving 5 bases between them. CDR3 sequence (DNA): TGTGCCAGTATCGGGTACAATGAGCAGTTCTTC. It yields the protein CASIGYNEQFF.

The gene calls are TRBV14 and TRBJ1-6, with 9 bases matching TRBD1. V shed 2 bases, J shed 3 bases, and the junction held 5 bases outside the gene matches. From germline, CDR1 is SGHDN and CDR2 FVKESK. The CDR3 totals 17 residues. Here the CDR3 DNA reads TGTGCCAGCAGCCAAACCGGGACAGGGTTCTATAATTCACCCCTCCACTTT. Translating it yields CASSQTGTGFYNSPLHF.

The chain couples TRBV27 to TRBJ1-1, with a weak D call TRBD1 (5 bases). Trimming left V 2 bases short and J 4 bases short, with 14 bases between. This CDR3 contains 15 residues. Germline CDR1 MNHEY, CDR2 SMNVEV (reference sequence). CDR3 in amino acids: CASSLMGGRGTEAFF. In DNA, the CDR3 is TGTGCCAGCAGTTTAATGGGTGGGAGGGGCACTGAAGCTTTCTTT.

The chain links TRBV19 to TRBJ2-2; the D gene is possibly TRBD2 (5 bases). V was cut by 3 bases and J by 4 bases, with 15 bases left in between. Germline lookup yields CDR1 LNHDA and CDR2 SQIVND (reference sequence). This CDR3 region has 16 residues. The chain's CDR3 is CASSILIGVVTGELFF. The CDR3 DNA reads TGTGCCAGTAGTATCTTGATCGGGGTTGTCACCGGGGAGCTGTTTTTT. Full variable domain (remainder filled in from reference TRBV19 and TRBJ2-2): DGGITQSPKYLFRKEGQNVTLSCEQNLNHDAMYWYRQDPGQGLRLIYYSQIVNDFQKGDIAEGYSVSREKKESFPLTVTSAQKNPTAFYLCASSILIGVVTGELFFGEGSRLTVL.

This clone was observed once. The chain links TRBV7-9 to TRBJ2-2; TRBD2 agrees at 8 bases. CDR3 length equals 17 residues. Germline V CDR1 and CDR2: SEHNR, FQNEAQ (reference sequence). Losses at the gene ends were 5 bases for V and 5 bases for J; bases not matched to a gene: 13. The CDR3 DNA reads as TGTGCCAGCAGCGTCCCCTTCCGGGGGGGGGCGACCGGGGAGCTGTTTTTT. Amino acid sequence: CASSVPFRGGATGELFF.

The chain joins TRBV30 to TRBJ1-1, with D unclear. Germline CDR1 GTSNPN, CDR2 SVGIG (reference sequence). Deletions cut 7 bases from V and 0 bases from J, with 18 bases between. This CDR3 has 15 residues. CDR3 protein: CALLEGFLLNTEAFF. The CDR3 nucleotides read TGTGCCTTGCTAGAGGGATTCCTATTGAACACTGAAGCTTTCTTT.

This clone was picked up a small number of times. Because it lacks the conserved phenylalanine or tryptophan at the end, this CDR3 is likely a read error. The DNA is left out, because the CDR3 cannot be placed on it with certainty; the CDR3 is given as TCRdb lists it. The gene calls are TRBV27 and TRBJ2-7; the D segment call TRBD2 is taken from the table without a DNA check. Germline loops: CDR1 MNHEY, CDR2 SMNVEV (reference sequence). Termini included, the CDR3 measures 11 amino acids. CDR3: CASSSLAGGPD.

The chain employs TRBV4-2 and TRBJ2-5; the D gene is possibly TRBD1 (5 bases). V was cut by 4 bases and J by 7 bases, with 19 bases left in between. There are 15 residues in the CDR3. Germline V gene lookup returns CDR1 LGHNA and CDR2 YNFKEQ. The CDR3: CASSPPGWGTPTQYF. The DNA for the CDR3 is TGTGCCAGCAGCCCCCCAGGCTGGGGCACGCCGACCCAGTACTTC.

This chain links TRBV28 with TRBJ1-3; D is unresolved. CDR3 length: 16 residues. Germline loops: CDR1 MDHEN, CDR2 SYDVKM. V was shortened by 4 bases and J by 0 bases, with 13 bases between the two germline ends. This chain's CDR3 is CASSSHTLSSGNTIYF. Written as DNA, the CDR3 is TGTGCCAGCAGTTCCCATACACTCAGCTCTGGAAACACCATATATTTT.

The chain has TRBV6-4 and TRBJ1-2; D gene ambiguous. Germline V gives CDR1 MRHNA, CDR2 SNTAGT. V lost 2 bases, J lost 8 bases, and 9 bases lay in between. This CDR3 spans 12 amino acids. The CDR3 is CASSDGPRGYTF. CDR3 DNA: TGTGCCAGCAGTGACGGTCCTAGGGGCTACACCTTC.

This chain connects TRBV18 to TRBJ2-5, with D hard to call. Germline V lookup: CDR1 KGHSH, CDR2 LQKENI. Trimming stripped 4 bases from V and 0 bases from J, with 15 bases between. This CDR3 is 16 amino acids long. The CDR3 coding sequence is TGTGCCAGCTCACTCCTAATTGGGCAGCACCAAGAGACCCAGTACTTC. Translated, it gives CASSLLIGQHQETQYF.

This chain uses TRBV11-3 with TRBJ1-1; D is perhaps TRBD1 (5 bases). The CDR3 is made up of 20 amino acids. In germline, CDR1 is SGHNT, CDR2 YENEEA. Trimming removed 1 base from V and 1 base from J, with 25 bases in between. The CDR3 is CASSLGGVGRVGYANTEAFF. CDR3 DNA: TGTGCCAGCAGCTTAGGAGGGGTGGGGCGCGTTGGGTATGCGAACACTGAAGCTTTCTTT. Full variable domain (remainder filled in from reference TRBV11-3 and TRBJ1-1): EAGVVQSPRYKIIEKKQPVAFWCNPISGHNTLYWYLQNLGQGPELLIRYENEEAVDDSQLPKDRFSAERLKGVDSTLKIQPAELGDSAVYLCASSLGGVGRVGYANTEAFFGQGTRLTVV.